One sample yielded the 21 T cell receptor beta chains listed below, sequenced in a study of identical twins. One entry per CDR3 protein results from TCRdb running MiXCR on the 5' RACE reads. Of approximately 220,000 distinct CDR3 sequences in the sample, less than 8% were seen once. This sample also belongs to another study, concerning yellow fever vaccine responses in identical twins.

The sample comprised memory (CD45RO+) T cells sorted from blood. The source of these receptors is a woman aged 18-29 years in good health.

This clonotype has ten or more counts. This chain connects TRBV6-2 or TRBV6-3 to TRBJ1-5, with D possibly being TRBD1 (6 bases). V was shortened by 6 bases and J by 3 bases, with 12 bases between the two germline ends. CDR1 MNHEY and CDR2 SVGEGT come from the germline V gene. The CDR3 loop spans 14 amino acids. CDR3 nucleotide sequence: TGTGCCAGCAGCCTACAGGGCTACAATCAGCCCCAGCATTTT. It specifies CASSLQGYNQPQHF.

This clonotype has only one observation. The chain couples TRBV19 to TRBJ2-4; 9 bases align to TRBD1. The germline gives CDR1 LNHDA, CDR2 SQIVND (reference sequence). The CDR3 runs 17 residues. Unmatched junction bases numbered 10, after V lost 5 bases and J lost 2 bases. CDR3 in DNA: TGTGCCAGTAGTCCCCTTGACAGGGGGGGGACCAAAAACATTCAGTACTTC. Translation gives CASSPLDRGGTKNIQYF.

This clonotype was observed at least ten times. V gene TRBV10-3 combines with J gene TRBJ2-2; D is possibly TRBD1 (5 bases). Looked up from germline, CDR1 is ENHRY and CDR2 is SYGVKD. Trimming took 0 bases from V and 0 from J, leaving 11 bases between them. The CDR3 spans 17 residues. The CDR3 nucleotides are TGTGCCATCAGTGAGTCCGCAGGGCCCGCGAACACCGGGGAGCTGTTTTTT. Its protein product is CAISESAGPANTGELFF.

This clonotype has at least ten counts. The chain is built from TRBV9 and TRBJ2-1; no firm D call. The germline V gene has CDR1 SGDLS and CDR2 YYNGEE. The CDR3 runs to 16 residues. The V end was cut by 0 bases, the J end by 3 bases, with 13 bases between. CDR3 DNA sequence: TGTGCCAGCAGCGTAGGCAGCGAATCACTCTACAATGAGCAGTTCTTC. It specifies CASSVGSESLYNEQFF.

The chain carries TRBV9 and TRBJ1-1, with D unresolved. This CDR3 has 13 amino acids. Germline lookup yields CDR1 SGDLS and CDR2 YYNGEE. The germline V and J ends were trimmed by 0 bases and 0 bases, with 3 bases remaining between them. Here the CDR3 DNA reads TGTGCCAGCAGCGTAGAATTGAACACTGAAGCTTTCTTT. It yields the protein CASSVELNTEAFF.

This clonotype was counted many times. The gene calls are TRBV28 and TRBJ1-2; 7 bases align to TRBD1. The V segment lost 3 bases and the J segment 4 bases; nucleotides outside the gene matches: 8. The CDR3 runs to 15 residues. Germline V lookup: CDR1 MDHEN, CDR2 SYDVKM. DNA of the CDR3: TGTGCCAGCAGTTTCTCAATCCCAGGGGGCTATGGCTACACCTTC. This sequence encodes CASSFSIPGGYGYTF.

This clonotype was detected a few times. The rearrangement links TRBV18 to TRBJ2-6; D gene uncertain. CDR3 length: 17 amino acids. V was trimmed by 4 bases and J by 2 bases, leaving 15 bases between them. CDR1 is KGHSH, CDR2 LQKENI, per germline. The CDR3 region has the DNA TGTGCCAGCTCACAATACAGAGACTCGACTGGGGCCAACGTCCTGACTTTC. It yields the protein CASSQYRDSTGANVLTF.

In DNA form, the CDR3 reads TGTGCCAGCAGTACTAGCGGGGGGGCCCACGAGCAGTACTTC. Encoded protein: CASSTSGGAHEQYF. This chain connects TRBV12-3 or TRBV12-4 to TRBJ2-7; 13 nucleotides align to TRBD2. Losses at the gene ends were 5 bases for V and 5 bases for J; bases not matched to a gene: 3. This CDR3 contains 14 residues.

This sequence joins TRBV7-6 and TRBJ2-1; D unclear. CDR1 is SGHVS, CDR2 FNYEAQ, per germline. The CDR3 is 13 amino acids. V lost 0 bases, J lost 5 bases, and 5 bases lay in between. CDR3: CASSLAPNNEQFF. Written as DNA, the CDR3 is TGTGCCAGCAGCTTAGCCCCGAACAATGAGCAGTTCTTC. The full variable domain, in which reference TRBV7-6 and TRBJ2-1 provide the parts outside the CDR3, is GAGVSQSPRYKVTKRGQDVALRCDPISGHVSLYWYRQALGQGPEFLTYFNYEAQQDKSGLPNDRFSAERPEGSISTLTIQRTEQRDSAMYRCASSLAPNNEQFFGPGTRLTVL.

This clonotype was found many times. In nucleotides, the CDR3 is TGTGCCAGCAGCCCCGGACAGGGTGGCAATCAGCCCCAGCATTTT. Protein product: CASSPGQGGNQPQHF. The chain joins TRBV7-8 to TRBJ1-5, with 8 bases lining up with TRBD1. V trimming: 5 bases; J trimming: 2 bases; junction bases outside the gene matches: 5. Germline lookup yields CDR1 SGHVS and CDR2 FQNEAQ. The CDR3 consists of 15 residues.

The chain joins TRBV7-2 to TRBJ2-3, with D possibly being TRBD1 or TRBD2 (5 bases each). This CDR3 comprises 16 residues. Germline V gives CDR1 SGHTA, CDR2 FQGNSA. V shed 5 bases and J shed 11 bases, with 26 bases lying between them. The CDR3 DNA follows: TGTGCCAGCAGCCCCCCTGGGGCTAGTGGGGGTTGGGAGCAGTATTTT. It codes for CASSPPGASGGWEQYF.

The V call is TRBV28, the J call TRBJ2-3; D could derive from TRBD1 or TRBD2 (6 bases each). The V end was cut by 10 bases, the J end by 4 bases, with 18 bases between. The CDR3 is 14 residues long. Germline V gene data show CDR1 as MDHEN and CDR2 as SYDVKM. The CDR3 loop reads CATALVGGADTQYF. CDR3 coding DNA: TGTGCCACCGCTCTGGTCGGGGGCGCAGATACGCAGTATTTT.

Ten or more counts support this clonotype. CDR3 in DNA: TGTGCCAGCAGAGAGCAGGGGGGCAACCCCAGGCTGTATTTT. It specifies CASREQGGNPRLYF. The chain carries TRBV6-2 or TRBV6-3 and TRBJ2-3; a weak D match, TRBD1 (7 bases). V was pared by 6 bases and J by 14 bases, with 24 bases between. Germline CDR1 MNHEY, CDR2 SVGEGT. The CDR3 contains 14 residues.

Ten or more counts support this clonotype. The CDR3 protein is CASSRSHPFGTESASKEQYF. CDR3 bases: TGTGCCAGCAGCCGTTCACACCCGTTCGGGACAGAGTCGGCATCGAAGGAGCAGTACTTC. The V and J genes are TRBV11-2 and TRBJ2-7, with 7 positions matching TRBD1. V was clipped by 5 bases and J by 7 bases; unmatched bases: 29. Germline-derived CDR1 and CDR2 are SGHAT and FQNNGV. This CDR3 region has 20 residues.

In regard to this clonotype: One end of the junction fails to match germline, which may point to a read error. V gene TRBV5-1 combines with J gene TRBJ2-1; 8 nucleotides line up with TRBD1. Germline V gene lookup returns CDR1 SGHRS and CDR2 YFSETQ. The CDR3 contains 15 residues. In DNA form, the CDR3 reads TGCGCCAGCAGCGTCTCCGGGACAGGCTACTATGAGCAGTTCTTC. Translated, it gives CASSVSGTGYYEQFF. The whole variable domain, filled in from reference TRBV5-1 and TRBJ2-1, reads KAGVTQTPRYLIKTRGQQVTLSCSPISGHRSVSWYQQTPGQGLQFLFEYFSETQRNKGNFPGRFSGRQFSNSRSEMNVSTLELGDSALYLCASSVSGTGYYEQFFGPGTRLTVL.

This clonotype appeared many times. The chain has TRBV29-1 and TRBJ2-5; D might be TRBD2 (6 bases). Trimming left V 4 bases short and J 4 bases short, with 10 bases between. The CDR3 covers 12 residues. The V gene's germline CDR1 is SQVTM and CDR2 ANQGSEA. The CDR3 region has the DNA TGCAGCGTTGGTGTGGGGGGAGAGACCCAGTACTTC. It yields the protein CSVGVGGETQYF.

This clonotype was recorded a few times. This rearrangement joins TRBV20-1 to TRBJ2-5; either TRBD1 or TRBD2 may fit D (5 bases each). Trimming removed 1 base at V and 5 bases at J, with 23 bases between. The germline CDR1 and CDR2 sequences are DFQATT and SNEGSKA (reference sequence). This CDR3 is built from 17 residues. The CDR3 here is CSARGLIPGPKRETQYF. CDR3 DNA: TGCAGTGCTAGAGGACTCATTCCGGGACCCAAAAGGGAGACCCAGTACTTC.

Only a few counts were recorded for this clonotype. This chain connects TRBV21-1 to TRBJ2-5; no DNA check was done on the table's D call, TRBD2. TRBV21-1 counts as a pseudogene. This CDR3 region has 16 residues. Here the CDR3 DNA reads TGTGCCAGCAGCCTCCGACTAGCGGGGGGGCAAGAGACCCAGTACTTC. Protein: CASSLRLAGGQETQYF.

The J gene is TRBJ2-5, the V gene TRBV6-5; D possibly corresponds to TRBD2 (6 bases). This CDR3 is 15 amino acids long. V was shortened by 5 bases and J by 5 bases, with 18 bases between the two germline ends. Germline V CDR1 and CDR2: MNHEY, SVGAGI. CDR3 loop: CASSNRPGGDETQYF. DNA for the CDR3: TGTGCCAGCAGTAACCGTCCCGGAGGGGATGAGACCCAGTACTTC.

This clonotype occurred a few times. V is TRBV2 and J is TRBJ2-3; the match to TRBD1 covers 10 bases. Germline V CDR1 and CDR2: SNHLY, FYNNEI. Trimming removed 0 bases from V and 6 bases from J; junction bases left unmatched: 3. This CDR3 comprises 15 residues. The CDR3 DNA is TGTGCCAGCAGTGAAGCCGGACAGGGGGTCGATACGCAGTATTTT. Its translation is CASSEAGQGVDTQYF.

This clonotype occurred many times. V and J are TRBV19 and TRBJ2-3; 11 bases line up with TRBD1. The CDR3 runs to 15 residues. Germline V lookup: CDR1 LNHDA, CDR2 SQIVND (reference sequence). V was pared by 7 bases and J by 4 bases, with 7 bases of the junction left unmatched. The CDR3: CASTVGQGAADTQYF. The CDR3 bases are TGTGCCAGTACCGTCGGACAGGGGGCGGCAGATACGCAGTATTTT.